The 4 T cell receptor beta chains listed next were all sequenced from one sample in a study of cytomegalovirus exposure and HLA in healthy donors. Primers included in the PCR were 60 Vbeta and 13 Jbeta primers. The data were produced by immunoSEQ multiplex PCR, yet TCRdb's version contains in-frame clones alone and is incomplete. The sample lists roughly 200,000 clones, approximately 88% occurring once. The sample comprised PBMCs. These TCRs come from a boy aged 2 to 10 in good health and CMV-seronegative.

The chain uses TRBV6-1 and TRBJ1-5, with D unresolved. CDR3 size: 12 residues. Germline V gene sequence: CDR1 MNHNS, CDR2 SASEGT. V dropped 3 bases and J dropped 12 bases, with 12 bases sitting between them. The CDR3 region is CASSDYSRGQHF. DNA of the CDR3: TGTGCCAGCAGTGATTACAGTCGGGGCCAGCATTTT.

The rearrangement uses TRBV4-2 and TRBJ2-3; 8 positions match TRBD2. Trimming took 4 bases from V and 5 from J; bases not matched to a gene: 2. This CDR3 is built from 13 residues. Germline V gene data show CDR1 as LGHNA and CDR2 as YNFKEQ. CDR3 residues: CASSLGLGDTQYF. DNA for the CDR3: TGTGCCAGCAGCCTGGGACTAGGAGATACGCAGTATTTT.

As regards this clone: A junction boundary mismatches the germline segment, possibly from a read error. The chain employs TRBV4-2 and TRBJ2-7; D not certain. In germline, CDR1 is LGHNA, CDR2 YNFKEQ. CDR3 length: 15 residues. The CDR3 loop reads CASNQDQRVYYEQYF. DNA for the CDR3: TGTGCCAGCAACCAAGACCAGCGAGTTTACTACGAGCAGTACTTC.

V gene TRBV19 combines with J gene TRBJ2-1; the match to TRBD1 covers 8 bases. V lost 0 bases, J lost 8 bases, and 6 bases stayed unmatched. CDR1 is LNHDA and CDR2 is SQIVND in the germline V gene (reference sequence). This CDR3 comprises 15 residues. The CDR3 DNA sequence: TGTGCCAGTAGTATAGATGGGCAGGGGGCAGATGAGCAGTTCTTC. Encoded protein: CASSIDGQGADEQFF.